The rows below give T cell receptor beta chains drawn from one sample of a study of identical twins. TCRdb re-analysed the 5' RACE reads in MiXCR, keeping a single row per CDR3 protein. The sample lists about 530,000 distinct CDR3 sequences; 20% to 25% were seen once. The data also belong to a second study, concerning yellow fever vaccine responses in identical twins.

Sequencing was performed on CD4+ T cells sorted from blood. Every receptor here comes from a woman aged 18-29 years in good health. Both conserved end residues are part of each CDR3. D genes are given only for firm matches. Size tells how often a clone was seen (once, few, many) or the class of an expanded clone, and some rows leave it out.

CDR3: CASSLDESKNIQYF; DNA: TGCGCCAGCAGCTTGGATGAATCCAAAAACATTCAGTACTTC; V: TRBV5-1; size: few; D: .; J: TRBJ2-4
CDR3: CASSQDNRAIQYF; DNA: TGTGCCAGCAGCCAAGATAATCGGGCCATTCAGTACTTC; V: TRBV14; size: .; D: .; J: TRBJ2-4
CDR3: CAISGVAGERTGELFF; DNA: TGTGCCATCAGTGGGGTAGCGGGAGAGCGCACCGGGGAGCTGTTTTTT; V: TRBV10-3; size: .; D: TRBD2; J: TRBJ2-2
CDR3: CASSPGVTQPQHF; DNA: TGTGCCAGCTCACCAGGCGTTACTCAGCCCCAGCATTTT; V: TRBV18; size: .; D: .; J: TRBJ1-5
CDR3: CASSKGLAEPTDTQYF; DNA: TGCGCCAGCAGCAAAGGACTAGCGGAGCCCACAGATACGCAGTATTTT; V: TRBV5-1; size: .; D: TRBD2; J: TRBJ2-3
CDR3: CASSQVGAQETQYF; DNA: TGCGCCAGCAGCCAAGTGGGGGCACAAGAGACCCAGTACTTC; V: TRBV4-1; size: few; D: .; J: TRBJ2-5
CDR3: CASSQERVTYEQYF; DNA: TGTGCCAGCAGCCAAGAACGGGTCACCTACGAGCAGTACTTC; V: TRBV4-2; size: .; D: .; J: TRBJ2-7
CDR3: CASSLDRRANYGYTF; DNA: TGTGCCAGCAGCTTAGACCGCAGAGCTAACTATGGCTACACCTTC; V: TRBV7-2; size: .; D: .; J: TRBJ1-2
CDR3: CASSHSGQGNTYEQYF; DNA: TGTGCCAGCTCACACTCGGGACAGGGAAATACCTACGAGCAGTACTTC; V: TRBV18; size: few; D: TRBD1; J: TRBJ2-7
CDR3: CASSYREPHYGYTF; DNA: TGTGCCAGCAGTTACCGGGAACCTCACTATGGCTACACCTTC; V: TRBV6-5; size: .; D: .; J: TRBJ1-2
CDR3: CASSGRTSNQPQHF; DNA: TGTGCCAGCAGTGGCCGGACGAGCAATCAGCCCCAGCATTTT; V: TRBV6-1; size: few; D: .; J: TRBJ1-5
CDR3: CSARDQEGQGDTQYF; DNA: TGCAGTGCTAGAGATCAGGAGGGCCAGGGAGATACGCAGTATTTT; V: TRBV20-1; size: few; D: .; J: TRBJ2-3
CDR3: CASSLKPQPLAKNIQYF; DNA: TGTGCCAGCAGTTTAAAACCTCAGCCCCTAGCCAAAAACATTCAGTACTTC; V: TRBV27; size: .; D: .; J: TRBJ2-4
CDR3: CASSSGTGTQETQYF; DNA: TGCGCCAGCAGCTCCGGGACAGGGACCCAGGAGACCCAGTACTTC; V: TRBV5-1; size: .; D: TRBD1; J: TRBJ2-5
CDR3: CASSSEDRGGDGYTF; DNA: TGTGCCAGCAGCTCTGAGGACAGGGGAGGTGATGGCTACACCTTC; V: TRBV7-8; size: few; D: TRBD1; J: TRBJ1-2
CDR3: CASSSWQGRETQYF; DNA: TGCGCCAGCAGCTCCTGGCAGGGGCGAGAGACCCAGTACTTC; V: TRBV5-1; size: few; D: .; J: TRBJ2-5
CDR3: CSVESEKLFF; DNA: TGCAGCGTTGAGAGTGAAAAACTGTTTTTT; V: TRBV29-1; size: .; D: .; J: TRBJ1-4
CDR3: CASHGAQLSSYNEQFF; DNA: TGTGCCAGTCACGGCGCCCAATTGAGCTCCTACAATGAGCAGTTCTTC; V: TRBV5-3; size: few; D: .; J: TRBJ2-1
CDR3: CASSSELWTANTGELFF; DNA: TGTGCCAGCAGCTCGGAACTCTGGACAGCGAACACCGGGGAGCTGTTTTTT; V: TRBV5-5; size: .; D: .; J: TRBJ2-2
CDR3: CASSSQGVGETQYF; DNA: TGTGCCAGCAGCTCCCAAGGGGTGGGAGAGACCCAGTACTTC; V: TRBV7-9; size: few; D: .; J: TRBJ2-5
CDR3: CASSPSGASGNTIYF; DNA: TGTGCCAGCAGCCCATCAGGGGCGTCTGGAAACACCATATATTTT; V: TRBV7-8; size: .; D: .; J: TRBJ1-3
CDR3: CASGQSPYEQYF; DNA: TGTGCCAGCGGACAGTCTCCATACGAGCAGTACTTC; V: TRBV2; size: .; D: .; J: TRBJ2-7
CDR3: CASSGGASKNTGELFF; DNA: TGTGCCAGCAGTGGGGGGGCCTCCAAAAACACCGGGGAGCTGTTTTTT; V: TRBV2; size: few; D: .; J: TRBJ2-2
CDR3: CAISESRVAGNYEQYF; DNA: TGTGCCATCAGTGAGTCAAGAGTAGCGGGCAATTACGAGCAGTACTTC; V: TRBV10-3; size: .; D: TRBD2; J: TRBJ2-7
CDR3: CSARVLGQGHQETQYF; DNA: TGCAGTGCTAGAGTTTTAGGACAGGGCCACCAAGAGACCCAGTACTTC; V: TRBV20-1; size: .; D: TRBD1; J: TRBJ2-5
CDR3: CASSAQRGLGLYEQYF; DNA: TGTGCCAGCAGTGCCCAGCGGGGACTAGGACTCTACGAGCAGTACTTC; V: TRBV12-3/TRBV12-4; size: .; D: TRBD2; J: TRBJ2-7
CDR3: CSVVELPTENEQFF; DNA: TGCAGCGTTGTAGAGCTCCCGACTGAGAATGAGCAGTTCTTC; V: TRBV29-1; size: .; D: .; J: TRBJ2-1
CDR3: CSARGDSGLAETYEQYF; DNA: TGCAGTGCTAGAGGGGATTCCGGACTAGCGGAGACCTACGAGCAGTACTTC; V: TRBV20-1; size: .; D: TRBD2; J: TRBJ2-7
CDR3: CASSSYRGQQETQYF; DNA: TGTGCCAGCAGCTCATACAGGGGACAACAAGAGACCCAGTACTTC; V: TRBV7-8; size: few; D: TRBD1; J: TRBJ2-5
CDR3: CASSSRGEDTQYF; DNA: TGTGCCAGCAGCTCACGGGGGGAAGATACGCAGTATTTT; V: TRBV7-3; size: .; D: TRBD2; J: TRBJ2-3
CDR3: CASSSPRTSGGTDTQYF; DNA: TGTGCCAGCAGCTCCCCTCGGACTAGCGGAGGCACAGATACGCAGTATTTT; V: TRBV5-6; size: .; D: TRBD2; J: TRBJ2-3